These 28 T cell receptor beta chains originate from one sample sequenced in a study of post-analysis software for immune sequencing data. Findings and caveats of the study: About five TRBV segments occurring more often in patients than controls included TRBV5-6, TRBV5-1 and TRBV20-1.

Antigen specificity for these receptors is unknown. Prepared TCR beta cDNA libraries contained unique molecular identifiers. TCRdb reanalysed the PCR reads using MiXCR and keeps one entry per CDR3 protein. The sample shows under 900,000 distinct CDR3 sequences, roughly 50% of them seen only once. The material sequenced was blood. These receptors were obtained from a girl aged 10 to 17 with multiple sclerosis.

This chain links TRBV20-1 with TRBJ2-1, with 10 bases that match TRBD2. V lost 1 base, J lost 9 bases, and 6 bases stayed unmatched. The CDR3 runs to 14 residues. The germline V gene encodes CDR1 DFQATT and CDR2 SNEGSKA (reference sequence). In DNA form, the CDR3 reads TGCAGTGCTAGAGGGCTAGCGGGAGTAGGTGAGCAGTTCTTC. Translation gives CSARGLAGVGEQFF.

In this sample, this clonotype turned up a few times. The V and J genes are TRBV6-5 and TRBJ2-7; TRBD2 matches at 10 bases. From germline, CDR1 is MNHEY and CDR2 SVGAGI. V lost 6 bases to trimming and J lost 3 bases; unmatched junction nucleotides: 2. CDR3 length equals 13 residues. DNA for the CDR3: TGTGCCAGCAGACTAGCGGGAAACTACGAGCAGTACTTC. Translating gives CASRLAGNYEQYF.

This clonotype showed up just once. This chain connects TRBV20-1 to TRBJ2-5, with D possibly being TRBD1 or TRBD2 (5 bases each). TRBJ2-7 matches the DNA end more closely, so the J call is doubtful. The CDR3 has 19 amino acids. Germline V gene sequence: CDR1 DFQATT, CDR2 SNEGSKA (reference sequence). In nucleotides, the CDR3 is TGCAGTGCTAGCCCCCGGGACCCCCGTGCATCCTCCTCCTACTACGAGCAGTACTTC. Its translation is CSASPRDPRASSSYYEQYF.

This clonotype was seen only once. V gene TRBV11-2 combines with J gene TRBJ2-5, with a weak D call TRBD2 (6 bases). Germline V gene sequence: CDR1 SGHAT, CDR2 FQNNGV. There are 11 residues in the CDR3. The V end lost 10 bases, the J end lost 5 bases, and 11 bases lay between the germline ends. The CDR3 region has the DNA TGTGCCACCCGGGGGTATGAGACCCAGTACTTC. Its protein is CATRGYETQYF.

The J gene is TRBJ2-5, the V gene TRBV12-3 or TRBV12-4; 8 bases match TRBD2. V was clipped by 5 bases and J by 2 bases; unmatched bases: 7. The CDR3 loop spans 15 amino acids. The CDR3 reads CASSPGLVEQETQYF. CDR3 DNA: TGTGCCAGCAGTCCGGGACTAGTGGAGCAAGAGACCCAGTACTTC.

The rearrangement links TRBV20-1 to TRBJ1-5, with 7 nucleotides matching TRBD1. Germline V CDR1 and CDR2: DFQATT, SNEGSKA (reference sequence). V shed 4 bases, J shed 7 bases, and the junction held 10 bases outside the gene matches. This CDR3 is 14 amino acids long. As DNA, the CDR3 is TGCAGTGCTATATTTGACAGGGTTGGGCAGCCCCAGCATTTT. It codes for CSAIFDRVGQPQHF.

The CDR3 DNA sequence: TGCAGCGGCCGACTAGCGGGAGGCCAGTCCTACGAGCAGTACTTC. Translated: CSGRLAGGQSYEQYF. The chain uses TRBV29-1 and TRBJ2-7, with 13 bases fitting TRBD2. The junction had 7 bases not matched to a gene; V was cut back by 7 bases and J by 1 base. From germline, CDR1 is SQVTM and CDR2 ANQGSEA. The CDR3 contains 15 residues.

The V call is TRBV5-1, the J call TRBJ2-3, with D perhaps TRBD2 (5 bases). V was pared by 1 base and J by 0 bases, with 9 bases between. This CDR3 is built from 15 residues. Germline V gene data show CDR1 as SGHRS and CDR2 as YFSETQ. The CDR3 bases are TGCGCCAGCAGCTTGAGGCGGGCGAGCACAGATACGCAGTATTTT. This encodes CASSLRRASTDTQYF.

The V and J genes are TRBV29-1 and TRBJ2-1, with TRBD1 matching over 8 bases. The trim removed 7 bases at V and 6 bases at J, leaving 5 bases unmatched. Germline assignment: CDR1 SQVTM and CDR2 ANQGSEA. The CDR3 has 12 residues. The CDR3 DNA reads as TGCAGCGCCCGGACAGGGTGCAATGAGCAGTTCTTC. Protein sequence: CSARTGCNEQFF.

This clonotype showed up just a few times. The CDR3 DNA sequence: TGTGCCACCAGCAGAGTGCTAGGGGCAGCTTCCACAGATACGCAGTATTTT. It encodes CATSRVLGAASTDTQYF. The rearrangement links TRBV15 to TRBJ2-3; a weak D match, TRBD1 (5 bases). CDR1 LNHNV and CDR2 YYDKDF come from the germline V gene (reference sequence). The CDR3 extends over 17 amino acids. V was shortened by 1 base and J by 2 bases, with 16 bases between the two germline ends.

Only a few counts were recorded for this clonotype. This chain connects TRBV4-1 to TRBJ2-7, with D unresolved. Germline lookup yields CDR1 MGHRA and CDR2 YSYEKL. Trimming took off 2 bases at V and 0 bases at J, with 17 bases between the two ends. The CDR3 covers 17 residues. The CDR3 nucleotides are TGCGCCAGCAGCCAAAACCTCCAGGCTTCCTTCTCCTACGAGCAGTACTTC. Protein product: CASSQNLQASFSYEQYF.

The gene calls are TRBV7-8 and TRBJ2-5; 7 bases line up with TRBD2. V shed 5 bases, J shed 3 bases, and the junction held 6 bases outside the gene matches. In germline, CDR1 is SGHVS, CDR2 FQNEAQ. CDR3 length: 14 amino acids. The CDR3 nucleotides read TGTGCCAGCAGCCCAGCGGGACTCGAAGAGACCCAGTACTTC. Translating it yields CASSPAGLEETQYF.

The rearrangement uses TRBV10-3 and TRBJ2-3; possible D gene TRBD2, 7 bases. V was cut by 3 bases and J by 6 bases, with 22 bases left in between. The germline CDR1 and CDR2 sequences are ENHRY and SYGVKD. The CDR3 runs to 17 residues. The CDR3 DNA is TGTGCCATCAGTGAAGTGGAGAAGGGGGGGATTTCTGATACGCAGTATTTT. The encoded protein is CAISEVEKGGISDTQYF.

The chain uses TRBV6-4 and TRBJ2-1; TRBD2 matches 10 bases. CDR1 and CDR2 from the germline V gene are MRHNA and SNTAGT. This CDR3 region has 14 residues. V shed 6 bases, J shed 11 bases, and the junction held 10 bases outside the gene matches. The CDR3 reads CASRKREGPFQQFF. The CDR3 region has the DNA TGTGCCAGCAGGAAGCGGGAGGGCCCTTTTCAGCAGTTCTTC.

The chain combines TRBV7-3 with TRBJ2-7; TRBD2 matches 10 bases. This CDR3 is 20 amino acids long. The J segment lost 7 bases and the V segment lost 2 bases, leaving 23 bases of the junction unmatched. CDR1 is SGHTA and CDR2 is FQGTGA in the germline V gene. CDR3 DNA: TGTGCCAGCAGCTTATCCCGGACTAGCGGCTATCGACGCTCCTACAATGAGCAGTACTTC. Residues: CASSLSRTSGYRRSYNEQYF.

The chain is built from TRBV6-6 and TRBJ2-7, with 8 bases identical to TRBD1. Germline V gene data show CDR1 as MNHNY and CDR2 as SVGAGI (reference sequence). The CDR3 extends over 16 amino acids. The trim removed 7 bases at V and 2 bases at J, leaving 13 bases unmatched. The CDR3 DNA sequence: TGTGCCAGCAACCCTATCCAGGAGGACAGGGCCTACGAGCAGTACTTC. It encodes CASNPIQEDRAYEQYF.

A word on this clonotype: A much larger clone lies one base from this, so it may be a read error. The CDR3 spells CSAREGREGGTQYF. In nucleotides, the CDR3 is TGCAGTGCTAGAGAGGGGCGGGAAGGAGGGACCCAGTACTTC. The chain links TRBV20-1 to TRBJ2-5; possibly TRBD2 for D (6 bases). The V end was cut by 0 bases, the J end by 7 bases, with 15 bases between. The CDR3 spans 14 residues. Germline CDR1 reads DFQATT; CDR2 reads SNEGSKA (reference sequence).

The V call is TRBV29-1, the J call TRBJ2-1; TRBD2 matches 7 bases. Germline V gives CDR1 SQVTM, CDR2 ANQGSEA. The CDR3 covers 14 residues. The trim removed 2 bases at V and 2 bases at J, leaving 3 bases unmatched. CDR3 DNA sequence: TGCAGCGTTGAACGAGCGGGAACCTACAATGAGCAGTTCTTC. It yields the protein CSVERAGTYNEQFF.

V gene TRBV5-1 combines with J gene TRBJ2-1; TRBD1 aligns across 12 bases. Germline CDR1 is SGHRS and CDR2 is YFSETQ. This CDR3 is built from 16 residues. After removal of 0 bases from V and 7 bases from J, the junction contained 5 bases not matched to a gene. CDR3 DNA sequence: TGCGCCAGCAGCTTGGTGGGGACAGGGGGCCGGAATGAGCAGTTCTTC. This codes for CASSLVGTGGRNEQFF.

This chain uses TRBV20-1 with TRBJ1-2; TRBD1 aligns across 7 bases. The CDR3 covers 14 residues. Germline CDR1 DFQATT, CDR2 SNEGSKA (reference sequence). V shed 0 bases, J shed 6 bases, and the junction held 7 bases outside the gene matches. The CDR3 region has the DNA TGCAGTGCTAGAGATGCCCAGGGGGGGGATGGCTACACCTTC. This codes for CSARDAQGGDGYTF.

The chain carries TRBV11-2 and TRBJ2-1; D might be TRBD1 or TRBD2, each matching 5 bases. The CDR3 is made up of 11 amino acids. V lost 6 bases and J 14 bases, leaving 14 bases between the germline ends. Per the germline V gene, CDR1 is SGHAT and CDR2 is FQNNGV. CDR3 bases: TGTGCCAGCAGGTCCGGGACCGTCGAGTTCTTC. Translation: CASRSGTVEFF. The full variable domain, with the rest looked up from reference TRBV11-2 and TRBJ2-1, is EAGVAQSPRYKIIEKRQSVAFWCNPISGHATLYWYQQILGQGPKLLIQFQNNGVVDDSQLPKDRFSAERLKGVDSTLKIQPAKLEDSAVYLCASRSGTVEFFGPGTRLTVL.

This chain uses TRBV10-1 with TRBJ2-5; 10 bases map to TRBD2. Unmatched junction bases numbered 4, after V lost 3 bases and J lost 3 bases. From germline, CDR1 is WNHNN and CDR2 SYGVQD (reference sequence). The CDR3 totals 15 residues. CDR3 nucleotides: TGCGCCAGCAGTGATCGGACTAGCGGAAAAGAGACCCAGTACTTC. Translation: CASSDRTSGKETQYF.

This clonotype has more than one count but fewer than ten. The chain combines TRBV5-1 with TRBJ2-7; 7 bases fit TRBD2. Trimming removed 4 bases from V and 2 bases from J; junction bases left unmatched: 15. The CDR3 runs to 17 residues. Germline values: CDR1 SGHRS, CDR2 YFSETQ. CDR3 amino acids: CASSVLSSGSGTYEQYF. The CDR3 DNA sequence: TGCGCCAGCAGCGTGCTCTCTAGCGGTTCGGGGACCTACGAGCAGTACTTC.

This clonotype was seen many times. The chain is built from TRBV20-1 and TRBJ2-7, with 8 bases identical to TRBD1. The germline gives CDR1 DFQATT, CDR2 SNEGSKA (reference sequence). The CDR3 contains 15 residues. J was trimmed by 1 base and V by 0 bases; bases with no gene match: 5. CDR3 coding DNA: TGCAGTGCTAGAGATTCCGGACAGGGTTCCTACGAGCAGTACTTC. Its translation is CSARDSGQGSYEQYF.

The chain employs TRBV2 and TRBJ1-1; TRBD1 aligns across 7 bases. The CDR3 is made up of 13 amino acids. CDR1 and CDR2 from the germline V gene are SNHLY and FYNNEI. The V and J ends lost 7 bases and 1 base, in that order; junction bases with no gene match: 3. CDR3 amino acids: CASNDRANTEAFF. DNA of the CDR3: TGTGCCAGCAACGACAGGGCGAACACTGAAGCTTTCTTT.

This clonotype has a handful of counts. A junction boundary mismatches the germline segment, possibly from a read error. The J gene is TRBJ2-3, the V gene TRBV15, with D maybe TRBD2 (5 bases). The CDR3 sequence is 17 residues long. Germline loops: CDR1 LNHNV, CDR2 YYDKDF (reference sequence). CDR3 residues: CATSPLFDLGSTDMQYF. CDR3 in DNA: TGTGCCACCAGCCCACTGTTTGACCTGGGGAGCACAGATATGCAGTATTTT.

The chain uses TRBV10-3 and TRBJ2-7; D tentatively reads TRBD1 or TRBD2 (5 bases each). V was clipped by 2 bases and J by 0 bases, with 14 bases between them. The CDR3 is made up of 16 amino acids. Germline V gene data show CDR1 as ENHRY and CDR2 as SYGVKD. CDR3 sequence: CAISEPGTVSSYEQYF. CDR3 in DNA: TGTGCCATCAGTGAGCCTGGGACCGTTAGCTCCTACGAGCAGTACTTC.

The J gene is TRBJ2-7, the V gene TRBV7-8; 10 nucleotides match TRBD1. This CDR3 is 14 amino acids long. The junction had 7 bases not matched to a gene; V was cut back by 4 bases and J by 7 bases. The V gene's germline CDR1 is SGHVS and CDR2 FQNEAQ. The CDR3 DNA reads as TGTGCCAGCAGCTCAGGACAGGGGGTTAGGGAGCAGTACTTC. It is translated as CASSSGQGVREQYF.